A selection of T cell receptor beta chains follows, all from one sample in a study of T cell responses to AZD1222 COVID-19 vaccine. Generated by immunoSEQ multiplex PCR, the TCRdb table keeps only in-frame clones and is missing some. The sample records about 98,000 clones, about 90% being singletons. The sample here was peripheral blood, taken on day 0 of MenACWY control vaccination. The receptors were gathered from an adult in good health. The CDR3 runs from the conserved cysteine through the conserved F or W. The D gene is left open where the match is weak. The size of a clone is reported for some rows only, either as once, few or many, or as a class for expanded clones.

J gene | D gene | clone size | V gene | CDR3 protein | CDR3 DNA
TRBJ1-1 | - | - | TRBV6-1 | CASSEGGGREAFF | TGTGCCAGCAGTGAAGGGGGTGGACGGGAAGCTTTCTTT
TRBJ2-7 | TRBD1 | - | TRBV18 | CASSPGTGGSYEQYF | TGTGCCAGCTCACCTGGGACAGGGGGGTCCTACGAGCAGTACTTC
TRBJ1-6 | - | - | TRBV7-3 | CASRREENSPLHF | TGTGCCAGCCGCCGGGAGGAAAATTCACCCCTCCACTTT
TRBJ2-7 | - | once | TRBV18 | CASSPRRGPEQYF | TGTGCCAGCTCACCACGACGAGGGCCCGAGCAGTACTTC
TRBJ1-3 | - | - | TRBV19 | CASSISTASGNTIYF | TGTGCCAGTAGTATATCGACAGCCTCTGGAAACACCATATATTTT
TRBJ1-2 | - | - | TRBV6-5 | CASTTGGYGYTF | TGTGCCAGTACGACAGGCGGCTATGGCTACACCTTC
TRBJ2-1 | - | - | TRBV3-1/TRBV3-2 | CASSPPGFNEQFF | TGTGCCAGCAGCCCCCCGGGCTTCAATGAGCAGTTCTTC
TRBJ1-2 | TRBD1 | - | TRBV6-5 | CASSYWAGGLYGYTF | TGTGCCAGCAGTTACTGGGCAGGGGGCCTCTATGGCTACACCTTC
TRBJ2-1 | - | - | TRBV19 | CASSGVTGRLNEQFF | TGTGCCAGTAGTGGGGTGACAGGGAGGTTGAATGAGCAGTTCTTC
TRBJ1-1 | - | - | TRBV7-2 | CASSYEGSNTEAFF | TGTGCCAGCAGCTACGAGGGATCGAACACTGAAGCTTTCTTT
TRBJ1-4 | - | - | TRBV15 | CATSRDRGATNEKLFF | TGTGCCACCAGCAGAGATAGGGGTGCAACTAATGAAAAACTGTTTTTT
TRBJ1-6 | - | few | TRBV15 | CATSFAYNSPLHF | TGTGCCACCAGCTTTGCCTATAATTCACCCCTCCACTTT
TRBJ2-3 | TRBD2 | - | TRBV6-6 | CASSPYGSGGTSTDTQYF | TGTGCCAGCAGTCCCTACGGGAGCGGGGGGACTAGCACAGATACGCAGTATTTT
TRBJ1-6 | - | - | TRBV4-3 | CASSQDQRSVAPLHF | TGCGCCAGCAGCCAAGATCAGAGGTCGGTCGCACCCCTCCACTTT
TRBJ2-3 | - | few | TRBV6-5 | CAGSPGLGTDTQYF | TGTGCCGGCTCTCCGGGCCTGGGGACAGATACGCAGTATTTT
TRBJ2-5 | - | - | TRBV6-1 | CASSEPTTKWYQETQYF | TGTGCCAGCAGTGAACCGACAACAAAATGGTACCAAGAGACCCAGTACTTC
TRBJ2-7 | - | - | TRBV2 | CASESGEGPPYEQYF | TGTGCCAGCGAGTCGGGCGAGGGACCCCCGTACGAGCAGTACTTC
TRBJ1-3 | - | - | TRBV19 | CASSLNRFSGNTIYF | TGTGCCAGTAGCCTTAATCGATTCTCTGGAAACACCATATATTTT